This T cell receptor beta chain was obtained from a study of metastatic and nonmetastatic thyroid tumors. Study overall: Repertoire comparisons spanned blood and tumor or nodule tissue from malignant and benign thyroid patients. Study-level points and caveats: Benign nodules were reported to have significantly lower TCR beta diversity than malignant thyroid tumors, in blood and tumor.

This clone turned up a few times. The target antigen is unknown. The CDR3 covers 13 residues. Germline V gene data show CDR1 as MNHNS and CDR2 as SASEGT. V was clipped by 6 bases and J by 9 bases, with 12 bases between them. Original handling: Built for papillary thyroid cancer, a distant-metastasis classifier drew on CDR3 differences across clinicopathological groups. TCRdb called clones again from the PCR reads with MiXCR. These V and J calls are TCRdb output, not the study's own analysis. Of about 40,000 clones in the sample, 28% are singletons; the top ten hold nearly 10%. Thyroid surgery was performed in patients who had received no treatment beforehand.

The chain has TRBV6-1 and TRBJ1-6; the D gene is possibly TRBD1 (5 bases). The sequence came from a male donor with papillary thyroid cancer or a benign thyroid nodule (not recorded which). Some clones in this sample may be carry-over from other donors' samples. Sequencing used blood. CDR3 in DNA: TGTGCCAGCAGAACGAAGGGGTTTTCACCCCTCCACTTT. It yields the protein CASRTKGFSPLHF.